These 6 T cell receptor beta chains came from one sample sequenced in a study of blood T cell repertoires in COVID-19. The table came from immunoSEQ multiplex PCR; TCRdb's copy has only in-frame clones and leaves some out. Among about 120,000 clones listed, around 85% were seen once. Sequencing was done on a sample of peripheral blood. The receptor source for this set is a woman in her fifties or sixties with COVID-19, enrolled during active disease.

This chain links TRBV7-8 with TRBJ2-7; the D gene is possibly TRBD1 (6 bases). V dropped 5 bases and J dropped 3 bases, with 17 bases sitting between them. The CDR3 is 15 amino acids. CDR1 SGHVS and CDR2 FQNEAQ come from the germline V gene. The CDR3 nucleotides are TGTGCCAGCAGCCCGATCGCCGGGACACACTACGAGCAGTACTTC. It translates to CASSPIAGTHYEQYF.

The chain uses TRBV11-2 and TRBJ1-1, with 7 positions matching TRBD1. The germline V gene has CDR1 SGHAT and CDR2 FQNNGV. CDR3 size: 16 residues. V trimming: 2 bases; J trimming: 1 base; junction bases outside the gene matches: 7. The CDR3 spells CASSLRYRGPNTEAFF. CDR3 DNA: TGTGCCAGCAGCTTAAGATATAGGGGGCCGAACACTGAAGCTTTCTTT.

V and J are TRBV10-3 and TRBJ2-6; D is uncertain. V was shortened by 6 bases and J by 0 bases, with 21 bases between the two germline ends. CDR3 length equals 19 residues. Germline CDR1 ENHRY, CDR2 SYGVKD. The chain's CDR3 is CAISTTAPLGISGANVLTF. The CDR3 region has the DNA TGTGCCATCAGCACAACGGCCCCTCTAGGCATCTCTGGGGCCAACGTCCTGACTTTC.

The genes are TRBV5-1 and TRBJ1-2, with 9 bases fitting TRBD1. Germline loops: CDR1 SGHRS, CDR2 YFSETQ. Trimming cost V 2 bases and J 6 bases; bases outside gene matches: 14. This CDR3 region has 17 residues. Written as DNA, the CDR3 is TGCGCCAGCAGCTTTAATTCTAAGGGAAGGACAGGGGATGGCTACACCTTC. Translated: CASSFNSKGRTGDGYTF. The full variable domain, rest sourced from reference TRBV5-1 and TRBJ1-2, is KAGVTQTPRYLIKTRGQQVTLSCSPISGHRSVSWYQQTPGQGLQFLFEYFSETQRNKGNFPGRFSGRQFSNSRSEMNVSTLELGDSALYLCASSFNSKGRTGDGYTFGSGTRLTVV.

The CDR3 loop is CASSLAQTDTQYF. The CDR3 DNA reads as TGTGCCAGCAGCTTGGCCCAGACAGATACGCAGTATTTT. The chain links TRBV5-6 to TRBJ2-3; D not resolved. Germline loops: CDR1 SGHDT, CDR2 YYEEEE. The V and J ends lost 0 bases and 3 bases respectively, with 5 bases between them. The CDR3 has 13 residues.

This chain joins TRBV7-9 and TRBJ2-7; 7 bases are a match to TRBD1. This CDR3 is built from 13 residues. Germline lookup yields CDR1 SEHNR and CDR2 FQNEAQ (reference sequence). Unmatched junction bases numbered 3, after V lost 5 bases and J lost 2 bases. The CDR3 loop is CASSGRGPYEQYF. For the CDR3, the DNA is TGTGCCAGCAGCGGAAGGGGGCCCTACGAGCAGTACTTC.